This T cell receptor beta chain was recovered during a study of blood T cell repertoires in COVID-19. The overall study: COVID-19 samples, acute and convalescent, were from the United States, Italy and Spain. The analysed material was cDNA or gDNA that came from T cells, B-cell-depleted T cells, or PBMCs.

The ends were cut back, 0 bases at V and 4 bases at J, with 9 bases in the middle. The CDR3 runs to 14 residues. Germline V gene lookup returns CDR1 MNHEY and CDR2 SVGAGI. As handled by the study authors: Reference gene primer amplification gave estimated nucleated cell counts. Some clones are missing from TCRdb's copy, which holds only in-frame ones; the method was immunoSEQ multiplex PCR. Clone size and the V and J calls come from that table; the DNA yielded D and trimming. Among a few hundred thousand clones listed, about 86% were seen once. This TCR derives from a woman aged 25 to 39 who had recovered from COVID-19. This sequence joins TRBV6-5 and TRBJ2-5, with D unclear. The sequencing sample was made of peripheral blood. Written as DNA, the CDR3 is TGTGCCAGCAGTTACTCTAAGCCCCCAGAGACCCAGTACTTC. It yields the protein CASSYSKPPETQYF.